The entry below describes one TCR beta chain. The sample is drawn from a study of shared clonotypes between healthy human individuals. The trim removed 3 bases at V and 4 bases at J, leaving 10 bases unmatched. Germline CDR1 reads SGHNT; CDR2 reads YYREEE (reference sequence). This CDR3 comprises 16 residues. Clones were sequenced by immunoSEQ multiplex PCR, and TCRdb holds only the in-frame ones, with some missing. The top ten clones hold 0.36% of a sample with roughly 1.4 million clones, approximately 98.5% of them seen once. This clonotype was sampled from a man aged 30 to 45 in good health. Sequenced material: naive CD4+ T cells sorted from blood. Subset specified: CD45RA+ positively selected. V is TRBV5-4 and J is TRBJ2-5, with 9 bases identical to TRBD2. The CDR3 loop is CASSSDFAGGGETQYF. The CDR3 DNA reads TGTGCCAGCAGCTCTGATTTCGCGGGAGGGGGAGAGACCCAGTACTTC.